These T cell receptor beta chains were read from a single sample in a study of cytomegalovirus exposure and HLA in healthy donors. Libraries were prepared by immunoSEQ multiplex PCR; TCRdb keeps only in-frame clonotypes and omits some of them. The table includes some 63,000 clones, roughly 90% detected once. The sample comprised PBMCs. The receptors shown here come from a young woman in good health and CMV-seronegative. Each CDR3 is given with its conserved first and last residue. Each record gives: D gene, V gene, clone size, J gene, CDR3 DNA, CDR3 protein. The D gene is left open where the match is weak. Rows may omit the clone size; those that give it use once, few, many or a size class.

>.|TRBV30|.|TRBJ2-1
TGTGCCTGGAGCGCCTTTGGTCAGGCCTACAATGAGCAGTTCTTC
CAWSAFGQAYNEQFF
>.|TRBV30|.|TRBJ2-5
TGTGCCTGGAGTGTACGGGCGGGGGAGACCCAGTACTTC
CAWSVRAGETQYF
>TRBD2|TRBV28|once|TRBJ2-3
TGTGCCAGCACCTTAGTGGGGACTAGCCCCAGAAGCACAGATACGCAGTATTTT
CASTLVGTSPRSTDTQYF
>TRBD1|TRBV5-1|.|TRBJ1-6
TGCGCCAGTTCCACCTCGGGACAGGGAAATTCACCCCTCCACTTT
CASSTSGQGNSPLHF
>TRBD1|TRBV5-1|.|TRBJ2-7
TGCGCCAGCAGCACCACCGGGACAGGGGGCGACGAGCAGTACTTC
CASSTTGTGGDEQYF
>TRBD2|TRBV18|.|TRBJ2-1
TGTGCCAGCTCACCACGGCTAGCGGGGGGAACCTCCTACAATGAGCAGTTCTTC
CASSPRLAGGTSYNEQFF
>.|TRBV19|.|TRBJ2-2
TGTGCCAGTAGTATAGGGGTGACTAGCACCGGGGAGCTGTTTTTT
CASSIGVTSTGELFF
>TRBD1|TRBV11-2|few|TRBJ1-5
TGTGCCAGCAGCTTAGGGGCGGGCAGGGGGAATCAGCCCCAGCATTTT
CASSLGAGRGNQPQHF
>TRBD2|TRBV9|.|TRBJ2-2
TGTGCCAGCAGCGCTTCCGGGACTAGCCTTTCCGCCGGGGAGCTGTTTTTT
CASSASGTSLSAGELFF
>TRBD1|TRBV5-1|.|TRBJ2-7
TGCGCCAGCAGCTTGCTACAGGGGGCCCAGGTTAACGAGCAGTACTTC
CASSLLQGAQVNEQYF
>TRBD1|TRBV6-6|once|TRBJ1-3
TGTGCCAGCAGTCCAGGACAGGGGGAGGACACCATATATTTT
CASSPGQGEDTIYF
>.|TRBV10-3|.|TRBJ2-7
TGTGCCATCAGCTCCGACCCGGAGTCCTACGAGCAGTACTTC
CAISSDPESYEQYF
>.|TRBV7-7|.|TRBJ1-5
.
CASSFGPGVFDQPQHF
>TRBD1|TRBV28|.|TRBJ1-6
TGTGCCAGCAGTTTTCGGACAGGAAGAAATTCACCCCTCCACTTT
CASSFRTGRNSPLHF
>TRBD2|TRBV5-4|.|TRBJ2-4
TGTGCCAGCAGTCAGCAGATTAGCGGGGCCAAAAACATTCAGTACTTC
CASSQQISGAKNIQYF
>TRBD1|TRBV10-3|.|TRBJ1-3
TGTGCCATCAGGTCTATACAGGGGTACTCTGGAAACACCATATATTTT
CAIRSIQGYSGNTIYF
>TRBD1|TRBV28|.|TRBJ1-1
TGTGCCAGCAGTTTCACAGGGGCGCGCACCATGAACACTGAAGCTTTCTTT
CASSFTGARTMNTEAFF
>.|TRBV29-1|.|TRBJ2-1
TGCAGCGTGCTGCTGCGAAATACCTACAATGAGCAGTTCTTC
CSVLLRNTYNEQFF
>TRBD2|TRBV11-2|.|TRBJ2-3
TGTGCCAGCAGCTTAGATAATAGCGGGGGATCGGATACGCAGTATTTT
CASSLDNSGGSDTQYF
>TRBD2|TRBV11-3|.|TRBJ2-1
TGTGCCAGCAGCTTAGGCCAACTAGCGGGGGGCTACAATGAGCAGTTCTTC
CASSLGQLAGGYNEQFF
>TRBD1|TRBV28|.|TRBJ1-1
TGTGCCAGCAGTCTTTGGACAGGGGTCATGAACACTGAAGCTTTCTTT
CASSLWTGVMNTEAFF
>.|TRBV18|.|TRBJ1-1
TGTGCCAGCTCACCACCGCCGGCAGGGAACACTGAAGCTTTCTTT
CASSPPPAGNTEAFF
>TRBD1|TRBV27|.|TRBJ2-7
TGTGCCAGCAGCCTACCCCCCTGGACAGGGAACACCGAGCAGTACTTC
CASSLPPWTGNTEQYF
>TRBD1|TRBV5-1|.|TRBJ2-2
TGCGCCAGCAGTACCGGGACAGCCAAAACCGGGGAGCTGTTTTTT
CASSTGTAKTGELFF
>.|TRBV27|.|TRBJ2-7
TGTGCCAGCAGTTTAACTGATACCTACGAGCAGTACTTC
CASSLTDTYEQYF
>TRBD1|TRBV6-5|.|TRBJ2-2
TGTGCCAGCAGTTTCAGGACAGGGTGGGTCACCGGGGAGCTGTTTTTT
CASSFRTGWVTGELFF
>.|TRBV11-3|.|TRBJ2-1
TGTGCCAGCAGCAATTCGGGAGAGCAGTTCTTC
CASSNSGEQFF
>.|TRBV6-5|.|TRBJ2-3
TGTGCCAGCAGTTACTCGATTTCGACTGAGACGCAGTATTTT
CASSYSISTETQYF
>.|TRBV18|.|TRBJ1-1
TGTGCCAGCTCACCACCCGTGGGGGGAGGTCTTGAAGCTTTCTTT
CASSPPVGGGLEAFF
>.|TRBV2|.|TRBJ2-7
TGTGCCAGCAGTGAATTTGTCGACTTTCAAACCTACGAGCAGTACTTC
CASSEFVDFQTYEQYF
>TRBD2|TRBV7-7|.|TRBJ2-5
TGTGCCGTCAACGTAGGGACTAAAGAGACCCAGTACTTC
CAVNVGTKETQYF
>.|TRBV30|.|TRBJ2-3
TGTGCCTGGAGTGCGACTGGAGATACGCAGTATTTT
CAWSATGDTQYF
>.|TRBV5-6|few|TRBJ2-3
TGTGCCAGCCAACCAGTAGGCAGGGGAACAGATACGCAGTATTTT
CASQPVGRGTDTQYF
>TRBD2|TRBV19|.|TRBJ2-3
TGTGCCAGTAGTATCAGCGGGAGGGCCGGCACAGATACGCAGTATTTT
CASSISGRAGTDTQYF
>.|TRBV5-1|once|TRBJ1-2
TGCGCCAGCAGCTTGGGTCGGGTAAACTATGGCTACACCTTC
CASSLGRVNYGYTF
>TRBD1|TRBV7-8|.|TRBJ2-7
TGTGCCAGCAGCACCCGGACAGGAACGGGGGAGCAGTACTTC
CASSTRTGTGEQYF
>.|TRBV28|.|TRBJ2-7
TGTGCCAGCAGTTTCGGTACCCGGGAGCCCCACGTCTACGAGCAGTACTTC
CASSFGTREPHVYEQYF
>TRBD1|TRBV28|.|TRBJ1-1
TGTGCCAGCAGCGAGGGGAGGCAGGGGGCTATCTTTTCGGGGAACACTGAAGCTTTCTTT
CASSEGRQGAIFSGNTEAFF
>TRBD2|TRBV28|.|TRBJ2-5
TGTGCCAGCAGTTTGATAGCGGGGGGGCGAGATGAGACCCAGTACTTC
CASSLIAGGRDETQYF
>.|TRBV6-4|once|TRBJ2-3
TGTGCCAGCAGTGGGGAGGAGGGGGATACGCAGTATTTT
CASSGEEGDTQYF
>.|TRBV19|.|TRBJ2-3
TGTGCCAGTAGTAAACGGACAGGCACAGATACGCAGTATTTT
CASSKRTGTDTQYF
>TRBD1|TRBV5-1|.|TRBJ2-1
TGCGCCAGCAGCTTGTCAACAGGGGCCTACAATGAGCAGTTCTTC
CASSLSTGAYNEQFF
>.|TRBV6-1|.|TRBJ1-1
TGTGCCAGCAGTGACAGGGGCCGCGCCAGGAACACTGAAGCTTTCTTT
CASSDRGRARNTEAFF
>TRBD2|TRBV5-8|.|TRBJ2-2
TGTGCCAGCAGCGTCTACACCGGGACTAGGAGGGCGAACACCGGGGAGCTGTTTTTT
CASSVYTGTRRANTGELFF
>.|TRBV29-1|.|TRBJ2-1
TGCAGCGTTGACGGGGACGGGGGAGTGTGGGAGCAGTTCTTC
CSVDGDGGVWEQFF
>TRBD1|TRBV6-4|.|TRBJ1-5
TGTGCCAGCAGTTTTGACAGGGGGTCCCAGCCCCAGCATTTT
CASSFDRGSQPQHF
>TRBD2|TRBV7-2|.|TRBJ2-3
TGTGCCAGCAGCTTAGCGGGGCTAGCGGGAGTCCCGGCAGATACGCAGTATTTT
CASSLAGLAGVPADTQYF
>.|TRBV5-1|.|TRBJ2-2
TGCGCCAGCAGCTTTTGGGACACGAACACCGGGGAGCTGTTTTTT
CASSFWDTNTGELFF
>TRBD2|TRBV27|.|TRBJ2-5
TGTGCCAGCAGTCCCCTCAGCGGGGGGGCCTTAGAGACCCAGTACTTC
CASSPLSGGALETQYF
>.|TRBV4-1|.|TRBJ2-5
TGCGCCAGCAGCCCACTCACGAGAGGGTCGACAGAGACCCAGTACTTC
CASSPLTRGSTETQYF
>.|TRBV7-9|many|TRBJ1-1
TGTGCCAGCAGCCTGTTCGGGCAGGGAATGAACACTGAAGCTTTCTTT
CASSLFGQGMNTEAFF
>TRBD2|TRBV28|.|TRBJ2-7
TGTGCCAGCAGGGCCCCTAGCGGGGGGAGCTCCTACGAGCAGTACTTC
CASRAPSGGSSYEQYF
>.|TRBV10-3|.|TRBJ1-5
TGTGCCATCCAGGCGTCGGGCAATCAGCCCCAGCATTTT
CAIQASGNQPQHF
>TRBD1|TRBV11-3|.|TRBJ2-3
TGTGCCAGCAGCTTCGGGACAGGGCCAGATACGCAGTATTTT
CASSFGTGPDTQYF
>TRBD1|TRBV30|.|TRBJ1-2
TGTGCCTGGAGTGTACACAGGGGTAGTAATGGCTACACCTTC
CAWSVHRGSNGYTF